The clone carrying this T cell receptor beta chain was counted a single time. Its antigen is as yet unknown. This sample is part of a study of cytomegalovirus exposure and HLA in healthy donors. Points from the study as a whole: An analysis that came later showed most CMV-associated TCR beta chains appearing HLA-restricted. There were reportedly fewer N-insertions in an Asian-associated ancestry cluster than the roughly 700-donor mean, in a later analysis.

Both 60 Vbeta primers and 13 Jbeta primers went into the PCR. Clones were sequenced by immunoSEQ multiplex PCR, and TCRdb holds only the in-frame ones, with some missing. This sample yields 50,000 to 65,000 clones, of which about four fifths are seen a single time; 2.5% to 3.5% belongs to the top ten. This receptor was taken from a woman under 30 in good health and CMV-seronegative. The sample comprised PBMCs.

The CDR3 DNA sequence: TGTGCCAGCAGCGGCACAGACAGGAGCTACAATGAGCAGTTCTTC. This codes for CASSGTDRSYNEQFF. The chain is built from TRBV6-5 and TRBJ2-1, with a weak D call TRBD1 (6 bases). V dropped 6 bases and J dropped 3 bases, with 15 bases sitting between them. There are 15 residues in the CDR3. CDR1 and CDR2 from the germline V gene are MNHEY and SVGAGI.